A selection of T cell receptor beta chains follows, all from one sample in a study of OX40 agonist ivuxolimab in advanced cancers. Assay: immunoSEQ multiplex PCR; the TCRdb copy retains only in-frame clones and omits some. Found here are 23,000 or so clones, more than 80% of them singletons; the top ten hold 8% to 9%. The sequencing here drew on CD4+ or CD8+ T cells sorted from blood, taken in a trial of the OX40 agonist ivuxolimab. The receptors derive from an adult with an advanced solid tumor such as melanoma, head and neck, liver or kidney cancer. CDR3s include the opening cysteine and the closing phenylalanine or tryptophan. A D gene is named only where the DNA matches it firmly. Some rows mark clone size as missing; the rest say once, few, many or name a class of expanded clone.

cdr3_nt: TGTGCCAGCAGTCCCCCGGGCCCCAAGCAGTACTTC; cdr3_aa: CASSPPGPKQYF; j_call: TRBJ2-7; d_call: .; clone_size: .; v_call: TRBV6-5
cdr3_nt: TGCGCCAGCAGCCAACCGAAGCCTAGAGTGAACACTGAAGCTTTCTTT; cdr3_aa: CASSQPKPRVNTEAFF; j_call: TRBJ1-1; d_call: .; clone_size: .; v_call: TRBV4-3
cdr3_nt: TGTGCCAGCAGCCCACAGGGGGCTAACTATGGCTACACCTTC; cdr3_aa: CASSPQGANYGYTF; j_call: TRBJ1-2; d_call: TRBD1; clone_size: .; v_call: TRBV6-5
cdr3_nt: TGTGCCAGCACGACTAGCGGGGGGTACGAGCAGTACTTC; cdr3_aa: CASTTSGGYEQYF; j_call: TRBJ2-7; d_call: TRBD2; clone_size: .; v_call: TRBV6-5
cdr3_nt: TGTGCCAGCAGCTACACGACAGGGTATGGCTACACCTTC; cdr3_aa: CASSYTTGYGYTF; j_call: TRBJ1-2; d_call: TRBD1; clone_size: once; v_call: TRBV7-9
cdr3_nt: TGCGCCAGCAGTTCTCGGGTCTTCAATGAGCAGTTCTTC; cdr3_aa: CASSSRVFNEQFF; j_call: TRBJ2-1; d_call: .; clone_size: .; v_call: TRBV5-1
cdr3_nt: TGTGCCAGCGGGTCGGGATACGAGCAGTACTTC; cdr3_aa: CASGSGYEQYF; j_call: TRBJ2-7; d_call: .; clone_size: .; v_call: TRBV19
cdr3_nt: TGTGCCAGCATGGACGGAGCCTACGAGCAGTACTTC; cdr3_aa: CASMDGAYEQYF; j_call: TRBJ2-7; d_call: .; clone_size: .; v_call: TRBV2
cdr3_nt: TGTGCCATCAGTGAAGGACGATCCTCTGGGGCCAACGTCCTGACTTTC; cdr3_aa: CAISEGRSSGANVLTF; j_call: TRBJ2-6; d_call: .; clone_size: .; v_call: TRBV10-3
cdr3_nt: TGTGCCAGCAGCTTAGGGACAGCCGAAGGGCAGTACTTC; cdr3_aa: CASSLGTAEGQYF; j_call: TRBJ2-7; d_call: .; clone_size: once; v_call: TRBV7-9
cdr3_nt: TGTGCCAGCAGCTTTCGGGGCTTAAGCACAGATACGCAGTATTTT; cdr3_aa: CASSFRGLSTDTQYF; j_call: TRBJ2-3; d_call: .; clone_size: .; v_call: TRBV7-6
cdr3_nt: TGTGCCAGCAGTTATGGGGGCTACGGGAACACTGAAGCTTTCTTT; cdr3_aa: CASSYGGYGNTEAFF; j_call: TRBJ1-1; d_call: .; clone_size: few; v_call: TRBV6-5
cdr3_nt: TGCGCCAGCAGCTTGATCGGGACAGTCCTCTACGAGCAGTACTTC; cdr3_aa: CASSLIGTVLYEQYF; j_call: TRBJ2-7; d_call: TRBD1; clone_size: .; v_call: TRBV5-1
cdr3_nt: TGTGCCAGCACCTTAGGACGGATGAGCTCCTACGAGCAGTACTTC; cdr3_aa: CASTLGRMSSYEQYF; j_call: TRBJ2-7; d_call: .; clone_size: once; v_call: TRBV7-2
cdr3_nt: TGTGCCAGCGCCAACCTACAGGGCTACTCCTACGAGCAGTACTTC; cdr3_aa: CASANLQGYSYEQYF; j_call: TRBJ2-7; d_call: .; clone_size: .; v_call: TRBV13
cdr3_nt: TGTGCCAGCAGCTCGGACAGAAACAATGAGCAGTTCTTC; cdr3_aa: CASSSDRNNEQFF; j_call: TRBJ2-1; d_call: .; clone_size: .; v_call: TRBV13
cdr3_nt: TGTGCCAGCAGCTTTCGGACAGGGTGGTCCTACGAGCAGTACTTC; cdr3_aa: CASSFRTGWSYEQYF; j_call: TRBJ2-7; d_call: TRBD1; clone_size: .; v_call: TRBV7-6
cdr3_nt: TGTGCCAGCAGCTTAGTACCTAGGGAGGCGCTGAACTTT; cdr3_aa: CASSLVPREALNF; j_call: TRBJ1-4; d_call: .; clone_size: .; v_call: TRBV11-2
cdr3_nt: TGTGCCAGCAGCTTGTTATTAAATCAGCCCCAGCATTTT; cdr3_aa: CASSLLLNQPQHF; j_call: TRBJ1-5; d_call: .; clone_size: .; v_call: TRBV5-6
cdr3_nt: TGTGCTAGTGGTTTGGGACAGGAGTTTGAAGCTTTCTTT; cdr3_aa: CASGLGQEFEAFF; j_call: TRBJ1-1; d_call: .; clone_size: .; v_call: TRBV12-5
cdr3_nt: TGTGCCAGCAGTTGGGACAGGGGAAATTCACCCCTCCACTTT; cdr3_aa: CASSWDRGNSPLHF; j_call: TRBJ1-6; d_call: TRBD1; clone_size: few; v_call: TRBV27
cdr3_nt: TGCGCCAGCAGCCAAGTGAAGGAAAAACTGTTTTTT; cdr3_aa: CASSQVKEKLFF; j_call: TRBJ1-4; d_call: .; clone_size: .; v_call: TRBV4-1
cdr3_nt: TGTGCCAGCAGCTTAGGGTCGGACGAGACCCAGTACTTC; cdr3_aa: CASSLGSDETQYF; j_call: TRBJ2-5; d_call: .; clone_size: .; v_call: TRBV13
cdr3_nt: TGTGCCAGCAGCGTAGACAGTTATAATTCACCCCTCCACTTT; cdr3_aa: CASSVDSYNSPLHF; j_call: TRBJ1-6; d_call: .; clone_size: once; v_call: TRBV9
cdr3_nt: TGCGCCAGCAGCCCCGTGGACAGGGGCTCTGGGGCCAACGTCCTGACTTTC; cdr3_aa: CASSPVDRGSGANVLTF; j_call: TRBJ2-6; d_call: TRBD1; clone_size: .; v_call: TRBV4-3